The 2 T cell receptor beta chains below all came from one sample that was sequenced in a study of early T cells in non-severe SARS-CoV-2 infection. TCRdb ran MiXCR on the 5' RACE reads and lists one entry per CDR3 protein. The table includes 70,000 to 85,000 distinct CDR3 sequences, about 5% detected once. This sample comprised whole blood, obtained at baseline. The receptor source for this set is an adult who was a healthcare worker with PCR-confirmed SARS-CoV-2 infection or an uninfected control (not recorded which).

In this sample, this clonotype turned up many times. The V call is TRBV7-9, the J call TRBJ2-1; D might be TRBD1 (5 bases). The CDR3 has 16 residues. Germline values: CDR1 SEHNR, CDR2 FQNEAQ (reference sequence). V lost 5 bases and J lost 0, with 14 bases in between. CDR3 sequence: CASSPPGSRSYNEQFF. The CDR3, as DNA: TGTGCCAGCAGCCCCCCAGGGTCCCGCTCCTACAATGAGCAGTTCTTC.

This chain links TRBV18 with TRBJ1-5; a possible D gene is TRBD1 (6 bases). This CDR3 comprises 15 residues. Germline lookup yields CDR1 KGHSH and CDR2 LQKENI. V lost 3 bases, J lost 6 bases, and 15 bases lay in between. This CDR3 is CASSPTSGASQPQHF. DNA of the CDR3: TGTGCCAGCTCACCTACGTCAGGGGCTTCTCAGCCCCAGCATTTT.